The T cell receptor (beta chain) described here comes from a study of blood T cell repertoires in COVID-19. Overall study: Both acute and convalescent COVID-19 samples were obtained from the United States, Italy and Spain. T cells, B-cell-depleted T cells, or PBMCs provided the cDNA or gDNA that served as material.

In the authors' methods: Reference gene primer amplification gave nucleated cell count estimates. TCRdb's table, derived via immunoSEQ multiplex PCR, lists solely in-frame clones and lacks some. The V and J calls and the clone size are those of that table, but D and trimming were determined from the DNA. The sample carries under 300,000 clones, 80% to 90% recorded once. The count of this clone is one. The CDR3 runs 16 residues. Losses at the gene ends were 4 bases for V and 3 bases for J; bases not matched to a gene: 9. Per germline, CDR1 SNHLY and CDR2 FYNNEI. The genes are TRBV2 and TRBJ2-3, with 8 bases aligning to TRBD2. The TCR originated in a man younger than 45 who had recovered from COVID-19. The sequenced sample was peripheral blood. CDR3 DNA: TGTGCCAGCAGTGGTTCCCCCGGGGGGGAGACAGATACGCAGTATTTT. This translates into CASSGSPGGETDTQYF.